The 27 T cell receptor beta chains listed next were all sequenced from one sample in a study of T cell changes during pregnancy in multiple sclerosis. The data were produced by immunoSEQ multiplex PCR, yet TCRdb's version contains in-frame clones alone and is incomplete. The sample includes roughly 64,000 clones, 90% of them seen just once. The input for sequencing was peripheral blood, taken in the third trimester of pregnancy. Receptors were obtained from a female donor in good health, enrolled as a control in a pregnancy study.

The chain is built from TRBV6-5 and TRBJ1-2; the D gene is possibly TRBD1 (6 bases). Per the germline V gene, CDR1 is MNHEY and CDR2 is SVGAGI. Trimming removed 0 bases from V and 5 bases from J, with 7 bases in between. This CDR3 has 13 amino acids. CDR3 sequence reads: CASSYSTGYGYTF. CDR3 in DNA: TGTGCCAGCAGTTACTCGACAGGTTATGGCTACACCTTC.

This chain connects TRBV6-4 to TRBJ1-4, with 7 bases identical to TRBD1. CDR1 is MRHNA and CDR2 is SNTAGT in the germline V gene. The V and J ends lost 6 bases and 5 bases, in that order; junction bases with no gene match: 3. This CDR3 is built from 13 residues. In nucleotides, the CDR3 is TGTGCCAGCAGGGGACAGCCAAATGAAAAACTGTTTTTT. Its translation: CASRGQPNEKLFF.

The rearrangement joins TRBV6-5 to TRBJ1-5; perhaps TRBD1 as D (5 bases). V lost 7 bases to trimming and J lost 4 bases, with 14 bases between them. In germline, CDR1 is MNHEY, CDR2 SVGAGI. The CDR3 has 14 amino acids. In DNA form, the CDR3 reads TGTGCCAGCAACACGCAACAGGTTAATCAGCCCCAGCATTTT. Its translation: CASNTQQVNQPQHF.

This clone appeared once. The chain carries TRBV6-5 and TRBJ1-3, with a tentative D call TRBD1 (6 bases). Germline V gives CDR1 MNHEY, CDR2 SVGAGI. The CDR3 has 15 residues. V shed 2 bases and J shed 2 bases, with 10 bases lying between them. The CDR3 loop is CASSYDTGPGNTIYF. DNA for the CDR3: TGTGCCAGCAGTTACGACACAGGGCCTGGAAACACCATATATTTT.

This clone was detected once. The chain couples TRBV7-2 to TRBJ2-1; 8 bases line up with TRBD2. The trim removed 5 bases at V and 8 bases at J, leaving 8 bases unmatched. The germline gives CDR1 SGHTA, CDR2 FQGNSA. This CDR3 has 14 residues. The DNA of the CDR3 is TGTGCCAGCAGCCTTCGGACTAGCCCATATGAGCAGTTCTTC. Encoded protein: CASSLRTSPYEQFF.

The chain carries TRBV10-1 and TRBJ1-1; 10 nucleotides align to TRBD1. Germline CDR1 WNHNN, CDR2 SYGVQD (reference sequence). Trimming at V came to 6 bases and at J to 1 base, leaving 2 bases not matched to a gene. The CDR3 has 14 residues. CDR3 loop: CASSRDRGNTEAFF. The CDR3 bases are TGCGCCAGCAGCCGGGACAGGGGGAACACTGAAGCTTTCTTT.

V is TRBV6-6 and J is TRBJ2-7; 10 positions match TRBD1. Germline assignment: CDR1 MNHNY and CDR2 SVGAGI (reference sequence). The CDR3 loop spans 16 amino acids. Germline trimming cut 1 base from V and 0 bases from J; bases unmatched to any gene: 3. The CDR3 sequence: CASSYLDRGPSYEQYF. The CDR3 DNA is TGTGCCAGCAGTTACTTAGACAGGGGGCCCTCCTACGAGCAGTACTTC.

The CDR3 is CASSGGTGYGYTF. CDR3 DNA: TGTGCCAGCAGTGGGGGGACAGGCTATGGCTACACCTTC. The chain has TRBV6-1 and TRBJ1-2, with 8 positions matching TRBD1. Germline CDR1 MNHNS, CDR2 SASEGT. The CDR3 has 13 amino acids. Losses at the gene ends were 4 bases for V and 4 bases for J; bases not matched to a gene: 2.

The chain couples TRBV10-3 to TRBJ1-2, with 8 positions matching TRBD1. Germline V gives CDR1 ENHRY, CDR2 SYGVKD. The CDR3 runs to 13 residues. Losses at the gene ends were 6 bases for V and 4 bases for J; bases not matched to a gene: 4. CDR3 bases: TGTGCCATCAGCGCAGGGGGCGCCTATGGCTACACCTTC. Its protein product is CAISAGGAYGYTF.

The V and J genes are TRBV7-9 and TRBJ2-7; D call uncertain. Trimming cost V 5 bases and J 0 bases, with 14 bases left between them. Germline loops: CDR1 SEHNR, CDR2 FQNEAQ (reference sequence). The CDR3 consists of 15 residues. CDR3 protein: CASSPDWRSSYEQYF. The CDR3 region has the DNA TGTGCCAGCAGCCCCGATTGGCGGAGCTCCTACGAGCAGTACTTC.

The chain carries TRBV6-1 and TRBJ1-6, with a weak D call TRBD1 (6 bases). This CDR3 has 15 residues. V shed 7 bases and J shed 4 bases, with 14 bases lying between them. Germline CDR1 MNHNS, CDR2 SASEGT. The chain's CDR3 is CASMRTESYNSPLHF. CDR3 nucleotides: TGTGCCAGCATGCGGACAGAGTCTTATAATTCACCCCTCCACTTT.

The chain links TRBV5-4 to TRBJ2-7, with D possibly TRBD2 on 6 matching bases. Looked up from germline, CDR1 is SGHNT and CDR2 is YYREEE (reference sequence). This CDR3 spans 15 amino acids. With 3 bases removed from V and 1 base from J, the gap between germline ends came to 14 bases. The CDR3 DNA follows: TGTGCCAGCAGCTCCCTGGGTAGCGGTTCCTACGAGCAGTACTTC. Translated: CASSSLGSGSYEQYF.

The chain recombines TRBV4-2 with TRBJ1-1; TRBD1 agrees at 9 bases. This CDR3 region has 16 residues. Trimming cost V 0 bases and J 2 bases; bases outside gene matches: 4. Germline V CDR1 and CDR2: LGHNA, YNFKEQ. CDR3 loop: CASSQDGQGFNTEAFF. CDR3 nucleotide sequence: TGTGCCAGCAGCCAAGATGGACAGGGGTTTAACACTGAAGCTTTCTTT.

This sequence joins TRBV11-3 and TRBJ2-7, with D unresolved. This CDR3 comprises 12 residues. Trimming shortened V by 5 bases and J by 7 bases, and 12 bases separated the two germline ends. CDR1 is SGHNT and CDR2 is YENEEA in the germline V gene. The CDR3 reads CASSPETREQYF. The CDR3 nucleotides are TGTGCCAGCAGCCCCGAGACGCGGGAGCAGTACTTC. Using reference TRBV11-3 and TRBJ2-7 for the parts outside the CDR3, the full variable domain is EAGVVQSPRYKIIEKKQPVAFWCNPISGHNTLYWYLQNLGQGPELLIRYENEEAVDDSQLPKDRFSAERLKGVDSTLKIQPAELGDSAVYLCASSPETREQYFGPGTRLTVT.

This rearrangement joins TRBV6-4 to TRBJ1-5; the D is unclear. V dropped 3 bases and J dropped 4 bases, with 7 bases sitting between them. Looked up from germline, CDR1 is MRHNA and CDR2 is SNTAGT. The CDR3 runs 13 residues. The CDR3 is CASSEEENQPQHF. The CDR3 coding sequence is TGTGCCAGCAGTGAAGAGGAGAATCAGCCCCAGCATTTT.

For the CDR3, the DNA is TGTGCCAGTAGTATAGATCGGGCGGGGGGGATGGATACGCAGTATTTT. Amino acids: CASSIDRAGGMDTQYF. The chain has TRBV19 and TRBJ2-3, with 9 bases lining up with TRBD2. The V gene end was trimmed by 0 bases and the J gene end by 6 bases; junction bases not matched to a gene: 7. Germline V gene data show CDR1 as LNHDA and CDR2 as SQIVND (reference sequence). This CDR3 comprises 16 residues.

The rearrangement joins TRBV27 to TRBJ1-2; D possibly corresponds to TRBD1 (5 bases). The CDR3 extends over 15 amino acids. Germline CDR1 is MNHEY and CDR2 is SMNVEV (reference sequence). Trimming pared 0 bases from V and 4 bases from J, leaving 12 bases between. The CDR3 coding sequence is TGTGCCAGCAGTTTATCGCGGGGGTCGACCTATGGCTACACCTTC. It encodes CASSLSRGSTYGYTF.

The chain carries TRBV18 and TRBJ2-5; TRBD2 agrees at 11 bases. The CDR3 runs 15 residues. With V trimmed by 3 bases and J by 1 base, 1 base remained unmatched. Germline V gene data show CDR1 as KGHSH and CDR2 as LQKENI. The CDR3 sequence is CASSPTSGTQETQYF. Written as DNA, the CDR3 is TGTGCCAGCTCACCGACTAGCGGGACCCAAGAGACCCAGTACTTC.

Comment on this clone: The same CDR3 also results from other DNA sequences found in this sample. The gene calls are TRBV6-6 and TRBJ1-5; D is undetermined. Trimming took off 0 bases at V and 4 bases at J, with 4 bases between the two ends. The CDR3 runs 13 residues. Germline V gene sequence: CDR1 MNHNY, CDR2 SVGAGI (reference sequence). The CDR3 DNA sequence: TGTGCCAGCAGTTACTCACAGAATCAGCCCCAGCATTTT. This translates into CASSYSQNQPQHF.

The sample holds one count of this clone. The chain is built from TRBV5-1 and TRBJ2-3, with 11 bases fitting TRBD2. Germline V lookup: CDR1 SGHRS, CDR2 YFSETQ. The CDR3 is made up of 16 amino acids. After removal of 0 bases from V and 3 bases from J, the junction contained 3 bases not matched to a gene. CDR3 residues: CASSLVLAGETDTQYF. The CDR3 DNA follows: TGCGCCAGCAGCTTGGTACTAGCGGGAGAGACAGATACGCAGTATTTT.

The chain joins TRBV5-1 to TRBJ2-1, with TRBD2 matching over 13 bases. J lost 7 bases, V lost 4 bases, and 5 bases had no gene match. The length of the CDR3 is 15 residues. Germline assignment: CDR1 SGHRS and CDR2 YFSETQ. The CDR3 loop is CASSDGLAGVNEQFF. In DNA, the CDR3 is TGCGCCAGCAGCGACGGACTAGCGGGAGTGAATGAGCAGTTCTTC.

The chain recombines TRBV10-1 with TRBJ2-5, with 9 nucleotides matching TRBD2. The germline CDR1 and CDR2 sequences are WNHNN and SYGVQD (reference sequence). V gave up 3 bases and J gave up 2 bases; unmatched junction bases: 4. The CDR3 spans 15 residues. CDR3 sequence (DNA): TGCGCCAGCAGTGACCTAGCGGGGCCGCAAGAGACCCAGTACTTC. This encodes CASSDLAGPQETQYF.

The genes are TRBV19 and TRBJ2-2, with 7 nucleotides matching TRBD2. Germline assignment: CDR1 LNHDA and CDR2 SQIVND (reference sequence). This CDR3 contains 14 residues. The V segment lost 0 bases and the J segment 5 bases; nucleotides outside the gene matches: 0. As DNA, the CDR3 is TGTGCCAGTAGTATAGAGGGGGGGACCGGGGAGCTGTTTTTT. It translates to CASSIEGGTGELFF.

This clone was recorded a few times. The chain has TRBV10-1 and TRBJ1-3; tentatively, D is TRBD1 (5 bases). Germline V gene data show CDR1 as WNHNN and CDR2 as SYGVQD (reference sequence). The CDR3 totals 14 residues. V was shortened by 3 bases and J by 9 bases, with 15 bases between the two germline ends. The CDR3 DNA reads TGCGCCAGCAGTGACTCCGGGACTGGAGGCACCATATATTTT. Amino acids: CASSDSGTGGTIYF.

The gene calls are TRBV9 and TRBJ2-5; 11 bases are a match to TRBD2. Trimming took 3 bases from V and 1 from J; bases not matched to a gene: 5. The CDR3 is 16 amino acids. Per the germline V gene, CDR1 is SGDLS and CDR2 is YYNGEE. In DNA form, the CDR3 reads TGTGCCAGCAGCGCCGGACTAGCGGGTCTCCAAGAGACCCAGTACTTC. It codes for CASSAGLAGLQETQYF.

The chain combines TRBV6-6 with TRBJ2-1, with 15 bases aligning to TRBD2. CDR1 is MNHNY, CDR2 SVGAGI, per germline (reference sequence). The CDR3 is 15 amino acids. The V gene end was trimmed by 6 bases and the J gene end by 9 bases; junction bases not matched to a gene: 6. CDR3 in amino acids: CASRRTSGGASEQFF. CDR3 DNA sequence: TGTGCCAGCAGGAGGACTAGCGGGGGGGCGTCTGAGCAGTTCTTC.

This CDR3 is CASSSTGTGDPEQYF. The CDR3, as DNA: TGTGCCAGCAGCTCCACCGGGACAGGGGATCCCGAGCAGTACTTC. The rearrangement links TRBV7-9 to TRBJ2-7; 10 nucleotides align to TRBD1. V shed 4 bases and J 6 bases; nucleotides not matched to a gene: 9. The CDR3 covers 15 residues. The germline gives CDR1 SEHNR, CDR2 FQNEAQ (reference sequence).